Listed here are 10 T cell receptor beta chains from one sample, sequenced in a study of blood T cell repertoires in COVID-19 (dated by TCRdb to about 2020). To prepare the library, the immunoSEQ multiplex PCR assay was applied. Here the immuneACCESS table is served through TCRdb, limited to in-frame sequences with V and J called. Missing clones are a known gap in these copies; in checked studies unresolved V genes cover under half, and the rest lacks a known reason. Across this sample there are approximately 35,000 clones, with about 90% seen only once. The ten largest clonotypes hold about 5% of the sample. Material for sequencing was peripheral blood. The receptor set was obtained from a woman in her sixties or seventies with active COVID-19.

The J gene is TRBJ2-3, the V gene TRBV5-6, with 10 bases aligning to TRBD1. V was pared by 4 bases and J by 0 bases, with 14 bases of the junction left unmatched. Germline lookup yields CDR1 SGHDT and CDR2 YYEEEE. The CDR3 has 19 residues. CDR3 bases: TGTGCCAGCAGCGAGACAGGGGGCGCCGACGCCGCCAGCACAGATACGCAGTATTTT. Translation gives CASSETGGADAASTDTQYF.

The gene calls are TRBV3-1 (or the pseudogene TRBV3-2) and TRBJ2-3, with TRBD1 matching over 7 bases. The CDR3 loop spans 15 amino acids. From germline, CDR1 is LGHDT and CDR2 YNNKEL (reference sequence). Unmatched junction bases numbered 5, after V lost 5 bases and J lost 0 bases. CDR3 in amino acids: CASSLWTGSTDTQYF. The CDR3 DNA follows: TGTGCCAGCAGCTTATGGACAGGTAGCACAGATACGCAGTATTTT.

The rearrangement joins TRBV27 to TRBJ2-2, with 9 bases aligning to TRBD2. The CDR3 totals 15 residues. Germline V gene sequence: CDR1 MNHEY, CDR2 SMNVEV (reference sequence). After removal of 4 bases from V and 3 bases from J, the junction contained 3 bases not matched to a gene. CDR3 in amino acids: CASSSKRGDTGELFF. The CDR3 region has the DNA TGTGCCAGCAGTTCTAAGCGGGGGGACACCGGGGAGCTGTTTTTT.

This clone was detected a few times. This rearrangement joins TRBV5-5 to TRBJ1-1, with a weak D call TRBD1 (6 bases). Germline lookup yields CDR1 SGHKS and CDR2 YYEKEE (reference sequence). The CDR3 runs 14 residues. Trimming stripped 4 bases from V and 2 bases from J, with 12 bases between. CDR3 protein: CASSTPGHNTEAFF. The CDR3 bases are TGTGCCAGCAGCACCCCGGGACATAACACTGAAGCTTTCTTT.

J is TRBJ1-1 and V is TRBV27; D unclear. Trimming pared 3 bases from V and 3 bases from J, leaving 8 bases between. The CDR3 runs to 13 residues. Germline CDR1 is MNHEY and CDR2 is SMNVEV (reference sequence). CDR3 coding DNA: TGTGCCAGCAGTTTTCGTTATGACACTGAAGCTTTCTTT. This codes for CASSFRYDTEAFF.

The table lists this clone with a few counts. The rearrangement uses TRBV4-3 and TRBJ1-4, with TRBD1 matching 7 bases. CDR1 LGHNA and CDR2 YSLEER come from the germline V gene. Trimming at V came to 0 bases and at J to 5 bases, leaving 3 bases not matched to a gene. CDR3 size: 15 residues. The CDR3 spells CASSQEPGQNEKLFF. The DNA for the CDR3 is TGCGCCAGCAGCCAAGAGCCGGGACAGAATGAAAAACTGTTTTTT.

The sample holds a few counts of this clone. This CDR3 reads CASSIRGRGRGNTEAFF. The CDR3 DNA reads as TGTGCCAGTAGTATAAGGGGCAGGGGGCGAGGGAACACTGAAGCTTTCTTT. The gene calls are TRBV19 and TRBJ1-1, with 8 bases fitting TRBD1. The germline V gene has CDR1 LNHDA and CDR2 SQIVND (reference sequence). The CDR3 runs to 17 residues. Trimming cost V 2 bases and J 1 base; bases outside gene matches: 9.

Remarks on this clone: Within the sample, other DNA sequences also encode this same CDR3. This chain joins TRBV19 and TRBJ1-1; D ambiguous. The CDR3 is 13 amino acids. Germline CDR1 and CDR2: LNHDA and SQIVND (reference sequence). V was clipped by 5 bases and J by 0 bases, with 7 bases between them. The CDR3 loop is CASSEGMNTEAFF. The CDR3 bases are TGTGCCAGTAGTGAGGGTATGAACACTGAAGCTTTCTTT.

By proportion, this clone is medium-sized. V usage is TRBV7-9 and J usage is TRBJ2-5, with a possible D match to TRBD2 (7 bases). This CDR3 is 15 amino acids long. V gave up 1 base and J gave up 5 bases, with 14 bases separating them. Looked up from germline, CDR1 is SEHNR and CDR2 is FQNEAQ (reference sequence). CDR3 protein: CASSLGVGGEETQYF. CDR3 DNA sequence: TGTGCCAGCAGCTTAGGCGTAGGGGGGGAGGAGACCCAGTACTTC.

Here the CDR3 reads CASSFRAGNTIYF. CDR3 sequence (DNA): TGTGCCAGCAGCTTCAGGGCGGGAAACACCATATATTTT. This chain joins TRBV3-1 (or the pseudogene TRBV3-2) and TRBJ1-3; maybe TRBD1 (5 bases). Germline-derived CDR1 and CDR2 are LGHDT and YNNKEL (reference sequence). The CDR3 runs to 13 residues. V was clipped by 5 bases and J by 4 bases, with 9 bases between them.